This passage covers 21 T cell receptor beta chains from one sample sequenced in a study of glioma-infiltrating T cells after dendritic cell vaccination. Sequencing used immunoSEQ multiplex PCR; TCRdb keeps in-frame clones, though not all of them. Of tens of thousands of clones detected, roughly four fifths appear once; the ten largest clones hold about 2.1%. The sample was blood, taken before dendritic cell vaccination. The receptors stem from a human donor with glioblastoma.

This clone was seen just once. CDR3 nucleotides: TGTGCCAGTAGTATCAAAGGGGGCGCGGCCAAAAACATTCAGTACTTC. This translates into CASSIKGGAAKNIQYF. This rearrangement joins TRBV19 to TRBJ2-4; TRBD1 matches 7 bases. Germline values: CDR1 LNHDA, CDR2 SQIVND (reference sequence). V dropped 3 bases and J dropped 1; count of bases not matched to a gene: 6. The CDR3 sequence is 16 residues long. The variable domain in full, with the rest retrieved from reference TRBV19 and TRBJ2-4, is DGGITQSPKYLFRKEGQNVTLSCEQNLNHDAMYWYRQDPGQGLRLIYYSQIVNDFQKGDIAEGYSVSREKKESFPLTVTSAQKNPTAFYLCASSIKGGAAKNIQYFGAGTRLSVL.

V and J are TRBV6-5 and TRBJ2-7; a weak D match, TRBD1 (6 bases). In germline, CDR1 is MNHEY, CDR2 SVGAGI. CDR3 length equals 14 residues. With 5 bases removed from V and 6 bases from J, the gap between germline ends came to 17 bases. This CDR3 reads CASSTTPDSFEQYF. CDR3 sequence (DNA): TGTGCCAGCAGTACTACACCGGACAGCTTCGAGCAGTACTTC.

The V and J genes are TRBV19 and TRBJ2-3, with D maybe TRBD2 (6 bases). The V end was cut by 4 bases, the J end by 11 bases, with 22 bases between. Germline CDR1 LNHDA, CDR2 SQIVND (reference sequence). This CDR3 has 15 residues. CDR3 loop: CASSRGRGSGLKQYF. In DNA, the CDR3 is TGTGCCAGTAGTAGGGGCCGGGGGTCGGGATTGAAGCAGTATTTT.

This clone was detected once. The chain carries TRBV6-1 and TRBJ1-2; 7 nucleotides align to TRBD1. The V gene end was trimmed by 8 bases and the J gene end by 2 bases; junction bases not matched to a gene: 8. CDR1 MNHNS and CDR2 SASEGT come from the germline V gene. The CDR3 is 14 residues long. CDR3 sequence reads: CASQLRGMNYGYTF. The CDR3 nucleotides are TGTGCCAGCCAACTCAGGGGGATGAACTATGGCTACACCTTC.

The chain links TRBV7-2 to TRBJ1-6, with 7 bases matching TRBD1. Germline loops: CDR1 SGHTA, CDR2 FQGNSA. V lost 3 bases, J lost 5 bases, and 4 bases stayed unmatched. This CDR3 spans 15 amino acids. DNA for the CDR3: TGTGCCAGCAGCTTGGTGACAGGGAATAATTCACCCCTCCACTTT. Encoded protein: CASSLVTGNNSPLHF.

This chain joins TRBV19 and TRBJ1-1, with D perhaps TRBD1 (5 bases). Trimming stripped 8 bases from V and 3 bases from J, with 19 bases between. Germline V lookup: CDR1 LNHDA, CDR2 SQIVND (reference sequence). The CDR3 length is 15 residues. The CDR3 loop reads CASDMGRVRDTEAFF. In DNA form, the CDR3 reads TGTGCCAGTGACATGGGCAGGGTTAGGGACACTGAAGCTTTCTTT.

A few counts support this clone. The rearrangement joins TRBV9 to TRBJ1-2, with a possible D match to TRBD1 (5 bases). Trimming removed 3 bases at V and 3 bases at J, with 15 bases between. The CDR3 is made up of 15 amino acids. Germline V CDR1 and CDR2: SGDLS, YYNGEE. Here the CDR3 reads CASSGVKGRDYGYTF. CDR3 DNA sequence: TGTGCCAGCAGCGGAGTGAAGGGGCGAGACTATGGCTACACCTTC.

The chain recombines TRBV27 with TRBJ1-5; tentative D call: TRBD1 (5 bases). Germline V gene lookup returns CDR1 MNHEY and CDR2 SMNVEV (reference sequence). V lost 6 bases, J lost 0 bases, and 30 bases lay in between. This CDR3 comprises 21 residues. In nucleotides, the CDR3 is TGTGCCAGCAGCCGAAGAGGTGGGGGGAATGAAGGAAAGGGTAGCAATCAGCCCCAGCATTTT. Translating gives CASSRRGGGNEGKGSNQPQHF.

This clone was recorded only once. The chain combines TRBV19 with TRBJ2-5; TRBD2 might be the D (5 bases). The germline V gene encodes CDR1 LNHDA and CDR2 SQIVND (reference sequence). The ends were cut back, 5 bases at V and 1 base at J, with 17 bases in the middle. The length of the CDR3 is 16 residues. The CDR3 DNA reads TGTGCCAGTAGTCTTTTTGGAGGAGGCGGCCAAGAGACCCAGTACTTC. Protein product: CASSLFGGGGQETQYF.

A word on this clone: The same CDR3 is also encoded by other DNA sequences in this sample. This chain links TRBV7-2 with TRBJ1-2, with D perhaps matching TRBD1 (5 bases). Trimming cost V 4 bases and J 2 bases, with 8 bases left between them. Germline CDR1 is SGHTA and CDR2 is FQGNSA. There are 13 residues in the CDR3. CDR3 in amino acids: CASSSGQNYGYTF. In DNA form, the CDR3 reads TGTGCCAGCAGCTCAGGGCAGAACTATGGCTACACCTTC.

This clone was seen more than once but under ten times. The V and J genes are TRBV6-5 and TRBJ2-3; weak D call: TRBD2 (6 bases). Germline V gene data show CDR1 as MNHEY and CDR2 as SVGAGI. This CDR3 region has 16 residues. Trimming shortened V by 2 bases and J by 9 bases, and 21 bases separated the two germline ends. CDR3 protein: CASSYGGSGRLGTQYF. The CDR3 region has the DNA TGTGCCAGCAGTTACGGGGGAAGCGGGCGACTAGGGACGCAGTATTTT.

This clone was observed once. The CDR3: CASSPQQGDEQFF. The CDR3 DNA follows: TGTGCCAGCTCACCACAACAGGGCGATGAGCAGTTCTTC. This chain joins TRBV18 and TRBJ2-1; a possible D gene is TRBD1 (6 bases). This CDR3 spans 13 amino acids. Looked up from germline, CDR1 is KGHSH and CDR2 is LQKENI. Trimming shortened V by 1 base and J by 8 bases, and 9 bases separated the two germline ends.

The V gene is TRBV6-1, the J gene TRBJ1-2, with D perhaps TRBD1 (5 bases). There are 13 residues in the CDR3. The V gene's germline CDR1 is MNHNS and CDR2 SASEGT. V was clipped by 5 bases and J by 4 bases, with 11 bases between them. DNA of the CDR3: TGTGCCAGCAGTCCGGGGGGGGTCTATGGCTACACCTTC. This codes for CASSPGGVYGYTF.

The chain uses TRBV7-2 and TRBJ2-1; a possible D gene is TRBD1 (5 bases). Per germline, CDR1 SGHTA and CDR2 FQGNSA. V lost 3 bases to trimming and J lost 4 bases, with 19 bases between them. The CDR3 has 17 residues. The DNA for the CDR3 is TGTGCCAGCAGCTTCTACATTCAGGGCTTCGATTACAATGAGCAGTTCTTC. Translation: CASSFYIQGFDYNEQFF.

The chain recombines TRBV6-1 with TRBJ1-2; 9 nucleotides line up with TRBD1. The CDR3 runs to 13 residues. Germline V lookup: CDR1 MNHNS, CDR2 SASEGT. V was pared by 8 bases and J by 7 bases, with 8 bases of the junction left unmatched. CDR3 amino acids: CASLRDRVRGYTF. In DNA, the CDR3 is TGTGCCAGCCTCCGGGACAGGGTGCGTGGCTACACCTTC.

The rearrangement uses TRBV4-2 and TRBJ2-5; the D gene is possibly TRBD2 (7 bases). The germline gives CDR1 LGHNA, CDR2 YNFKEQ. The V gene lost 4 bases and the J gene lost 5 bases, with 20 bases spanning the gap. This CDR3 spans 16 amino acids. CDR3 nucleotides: TGTGCCAGCAGCCGGACCCAGGGGAGGGGCGGGGAGACCCAGTACTTC. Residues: CASSRTQGRGGETQYF.

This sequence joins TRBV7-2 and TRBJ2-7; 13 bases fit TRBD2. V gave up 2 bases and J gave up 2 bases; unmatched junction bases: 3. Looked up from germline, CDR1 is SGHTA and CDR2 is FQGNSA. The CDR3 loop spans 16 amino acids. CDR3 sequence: CASSLRTSGSPYEQYV. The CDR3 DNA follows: TGTGCCAGCAGCTTACGGACTAGCGGGAGCCCCTACGAGCAGTACGTC.

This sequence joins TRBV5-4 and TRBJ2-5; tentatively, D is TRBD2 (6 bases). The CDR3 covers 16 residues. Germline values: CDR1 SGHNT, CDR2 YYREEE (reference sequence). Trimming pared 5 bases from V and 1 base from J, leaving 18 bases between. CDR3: CASRSPPIGGQETQYF. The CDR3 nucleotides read TGTGCCAGCAGATCACCCCCCATCGGGGGCCAAGAGACCCAGTACTTC.

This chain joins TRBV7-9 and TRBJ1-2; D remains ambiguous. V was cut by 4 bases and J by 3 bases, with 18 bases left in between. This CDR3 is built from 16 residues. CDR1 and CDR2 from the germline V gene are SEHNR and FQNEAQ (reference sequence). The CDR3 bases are TGTGCCAGCAGCTCATCTTGGACTTGGAGTGACTATGGCTACACCTTC. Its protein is CASSSSWTWSDYGYTF.

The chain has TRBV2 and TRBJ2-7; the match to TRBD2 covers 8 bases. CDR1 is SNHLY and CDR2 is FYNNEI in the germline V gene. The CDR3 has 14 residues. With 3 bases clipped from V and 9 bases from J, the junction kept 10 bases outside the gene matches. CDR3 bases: TGTGCCAGCAGTGAGTACGGGGGGGCCTATCCGCAGTACTTC. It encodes CASSEYGGAYPQYF.

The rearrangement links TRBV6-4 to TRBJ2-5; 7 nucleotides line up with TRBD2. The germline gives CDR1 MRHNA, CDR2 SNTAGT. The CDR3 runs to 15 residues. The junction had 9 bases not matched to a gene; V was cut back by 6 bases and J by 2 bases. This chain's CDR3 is CASSAQAGSQETQYF. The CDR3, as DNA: TGTGCCAGCAGCGCCCAAGCGGGGTCACAAGAGACCCAGTACTTC.